This T cell receptor beta chain was retrieved from a study of T cells in Graves' hyperthyroidism and ophthalmopathy. Amplified TCR beta CDR3 regions derived from RNA transcripts. Researchers ran a first-round RT-PCR on the TCR CDR3 using the HTBI primer set. TCRdb reanalysed the multiplex PCR reads using MiXCR and keeps one entry per CDR3 protein. Seen here are about 740,000 distinct CDR3 sequences, approximately 14% observed once, and the top ten hold roughly 10%. This clonotype appeared many times. Germline loops: CDR1 MDHEN, CDR2 SYDVKM. J lost 0 bases, V lost 3 bases, and 9 bases had no gene match. The CDR3 is 18 residues long.

This clonotype was sampled from a woman under 30 with Graves' hyperthyroidism. Sequencing was performed on blood. The gene calls are TRBV28 and TRBJ1-3; TRBD1 aligns across 9 bases. This CDR3 reads CASSFGGTGIHSGNTIYF. The CDR3 DNA sequence: TGTGCCAGCAGTTTCGGCGGGACAGGGATCCACTCTGGAAACACCATATATTTT.